The 24 T cell receptor beta chains presented below share a single source sample, sequenced in a study of regulatory and conventional T cells in RAG deficiency. Repertoires were generated with immunoSEQ multiplex PCR, while TCRdb's copy carries only in-frame clones and drops some. The repertoire holds fewer than 10,000 clones, approximately 88% seen once, with 1% to 1.5% in the top ten. The sorted regulatory T cells were CD4+, CD25-high and CD127-low, with genomic DNA sequenced. The same data also went into a second study, on regulatory T cells. From that second work: The PCR used 52 TRBV and 13 TRBJ primers.

The sequenced sample was Tregs sorted from blood. These TCRs come from a human donor in good health.

The V gene is TRBV5-5, the J gene TRBJ1-2; unclear D gene. This CDR3 is built from 14 residues. Trimming removed 1 base at V and 7 bases at J, with 14 bases between. Germline-derived CDR1 and CDR2 are SGHKS and YYEKEE (reference sequence). CDR3 sequence (DNA): TGTGCCAGCAGCTTGATGGAGGGTCTGGGTGGCTACACCTTC. It codes for CASSLMEGLGGYTF.

The chain uses TRBV6-5 and TRBJ2-4, with 9 bases aligning to TRBD1. This CDR3 is built from 14 residues. Germline trimming cut 5 bases from V and 5 bases from J; bases unmatched to any gene: 4. Germline V CDR1 and CDR2: MNHEY, SVGAGI. The CDR3 DNA reads as TGTGCCAGCAGTGGACGGACAGGGGAAAACATTCAGTACTTC. Amino acids: CASSGRTGENIQYF.

As to this clone: At the DNA level, this CDR3 is encoded by other sequences in the same sample as well. This sequence joins TRBV19 and TRBJ1-2; TRBD1 is a possible D gene (6 bases). The CDR3 loop spans 12 amino acids. Germline-derived CDR1 and CDR2 are LNHDA and SQIVND (reference sequence). Trimming removed 7 bases from V and 8 bases from J, with 14 bases in between. CDR3 coding DNA: TGTGCCAGTATGAGGGGGTACGGGGGCTACACCTTC. Amino acid sequence: CASMRGYGGYTF.

The chain links TRBV7-2 to TRBJ1-2; no reliable D call. The germline V gene has CDR1 SGHTA and CDR2 FQGNSA. CDR3 length: 12 residues. Deletions cut 1 base from V and 4 bases from J, with 4 bases between. This CDR3 reads CASSLVLYGYTF. As DNA, the CDR3 is TGTGCCAGCAGCTTAGTCCTCTATGGCTACACCTTC.

The V and J genes are TRBV15 and TRBJ2-2; weak D call: TRBD2 (5 bases). V dropped 4 bases and J dropped 4 bases, with 16 bases sitting between them. This CDR3 has 16 residues. Per the germline V gene, CDR1 is LNHNV and CDR2 is YYDKDF (reference sequence). CDR3: CATSTDTHRGTGELFF. CDR3 nucleotides: TGTGCCACCAGCACCGACACTCACCGGGGCACCGGGGAGCTGTTTTTT.

The genes are TRBV6-1 and TRBJ1-5; a weak D match, TRBD1 (5 bases). The V and J ends lost 4 bases and 3 bases respectively, with 22 bases between them. This CDR3 region has 18 residues. Germline V gene sequence: CDR1 MNHNS, CDR2 SASEGT. In DNA, the CDR3 is TGTGCCAGCAGTGCCCCCGGGGGAGGTGACCCACCCAATCAGCCCCAGCATTTT. This encodes CASSAPGGGDPPNQPQHF.

This clone occurred once. The CDR3 sequence: CASSWGEGAGWNTGELFF. In DNA form, the CDR3 reads TGTGCCAGCAGCTGGGGAGAGGGGGCTGGTTGGAACACCGGGGAGCTGTTTTTT. The rearrangement links TRBV7-9 to TRBJ2-2; TRBD1 aligns across 7 bases. V was clipped by 4 bases and J by 1 base; unmatched bases: 12. The CDR3 is 18 amino acids. Germline CDR1 SEHNR, CDR2 FQNEAQ (reference sequence).

The chain uses TRBV6-6 and TRBJ2-3; D possibly corresponds to TRBD1 (5 bases). This CDR3 comprises 16 residues. Per germline, CDR1 MNHNY and CDR2 SVGAGI (reference sequence). The germline V and J ends were trimmed by 6 bases and 1 base, with 17 bases remaining between them. CDR3 in DNA: TGTGCCAGCAGAAAACAGGATACCTTTGGCACAGATACGCAGTATTTT. Protein: CASRKQDTFGTDTQYF.

As DNA, the CDR3 is TGTGCCAGCTCCCGGAAACACAGGGGAGGGGTGAGTGGCACTGAAGCTTTCTTT. Its translation is CASSRKHRGGVSGTEAFF. The chain is built from TRBV18 and TRBJ1-1, with TRBD1 matching 7 bases. The V gene's germline CDR1 is KGHSH and CDR2 LQKENI. The V segment lost 6 bases and the J segment 4 bases; nucleotides outside the gene matches: 20. The CDR3 consists of 18 residues.

The rearrangement links TRBV19 to TRBJ2-1, with D perhaps TRBD1 or TRBD2 (5 bases each). V was trimmed by 5 bases and J by 8 bases, leaving 19 bases between them. Germline V lookup: CDR1 LNHDA, CDR2 SQIVND (reference sequence). The CDR3 spans 15 residues. This chain's CDR3 is CASSRVDGGSYEQFF. CDR3 DNA: TGTGCCAGTAGTCGCGTAGATGGGGGTAGTTATGAGCAGTTCTTC. Combining the CDR3 with reference TRBV19 and TRBJ2-1 gives the whole variable domain DGGITQSPKYLFRKEGQNVTLSCEQNLNHDAMYWYRQDPGQGLRLIYYSQIVNDFQKGDIAEGYSVSREKKESFPLTVTSAQKNPTAFYLCASSRVDGGSYEQFFGPGTRLTVL.

The rearrangement joins TRBV19 to TRBJ1-1; D is perhaps TRBD1 (6 bases). Germline loops: CDR1 LNHDA, CDR2 SQIVND (reference sequence). The ends were cut back, 3 bases at V and 2 bases at J, with 10 bases in the middle. The CDR3 consists of 14 residues. CDR3 loop: CASSIGQLNTEAFF. CDR3 nucleotides: TGTGCCAGTAGTATCGGACAGTTAAACACTGAAGCTTTCTTT.

The chain uses TRBV6-1 and TRBJ1-6; D unresolved. Germline-derived CDR1 and CDR2 are MNHNS and SASEGT. The germline V and J ends were trimmed by 2 bases and 10 bases, with 12 bases remaining between them. The CDR3 runs to 14 residues. The CDR3 sequence is CASSEYGSESPLHF. The DNA for the CDR3 is TGTGCCAGCAGTGAATATGGCTCAGAATCACCCCTCCACTTT.

The V gene is TRBV6-1, the J gene TRBJ2-6; 7 bases align to TRBD1. Trimming removed 6 bases from V and 1 base from J; junction bases left unmatched: 0. Germline CDR1 reads MNHNS; CDR2 reads SASEGT. The CDR3 extends over 14 amino acids. CDR3 residues: CASRGQSGANVLTF. DNA for the CDR3: TGTGCCAGCAGGGGACAGTCTGGGGCCAACGTCCTGACTTTC.

As concerns this clone: The sample contains more than one DNA sequence encoding this CDR3. The chain has TRBV27 and TRBJ2-1; D uncertain. The V end lost 4 bases, the J end lost 1 base, and 11 bases lay between the germline ends. Germline CDR1 is MNHEY and CDR2 is SMNVEV (reference sequence). This CDR3 contains 15 residues. The CDR3, as DNA: TGTGCCAGCAGTTCCCGCACTGGTTCCTACAATGAGCAGTTCTTC. Protein product: CASSSRTGSYNEQFF.

The chain is built from TRBV10-3 and TRBJ2-3; 16 positions agree with TRBD2. This CDR3 comprises 19 residues. Germline V gene sequence: CDR1 ENHRY, CDR2 SYGVKD. Trimming removed 6 bases from V and 2 bases from J; junction bases left unmatched: 11. CDR3 in DNA: TGTGCCATCAGCGGCTCCGGGACTAGCGGGGGGGCCGTCACAGATACGCAGTATTTT. It specifies CAISGSGTSGGAVTDTQYF.

CDR3 DNA sequence: TGTGCCAGCAGTTTAATGGATAAGACCGGGGAGCTGTTTTTT. This codes for CASSLMDKTGELFF. The V and J genes are TRBV27 and TRBJ2-2; D gene ambiguous. The germline CDR1 and CDR2 sequences are MNHEY and SMNVEV (reference sequence). The V and J ends lost 2 bases and 5 bases respectively, with 9 bases between them. This CDR3 region has 14 residues.

The chain joins TRBV6-6 to TRBJ2-7; perhaps TRBD2 as D (5 bases). Trimming shortened V by 9 bases and J by 0 bases, and 18 bases separated the two germline ends. The CDR3 contains 15 residues. Per germline, CDR1 MNHNY and CDR2 SVGAGI (reference sequence). DNA of the CDR3: TGTGCCAGTTCCGGGCTAGCCCAGAGCTCCTACGAGCAGTACTTC. It is translated as CASSGLAQSSYEQYF.

V is TRBV6-5 and J is TRBJ2-7, with D maybe TRBD2 (5 bases). The CDR3 is 16 residues long. The V gene lost 0 bases and the J gene lost 2 bases, with 14 bases spanning the gap. CDR1 is MNHEY, CDR2 SVGAGI, per germline. The CDR3 region has the DNA TGTGCCAGCAGTTACTCGTCCGGAGGCACCACCTACGAGCAGTACTTC. Its protein product is CASSYSSGGTTYEQYF.

V and J are TRBV18 and TRBJ1-1; no definite D call. V dropped 2 bases and J dropped 2 bases, with 9 bases sitting between them. This CDR3 comprises 14 residues. The germline CDR1 and CDR2 sequences are KGHSH and LQKENI. The DNA for the CDR3 is TGTGCCAGCTCACCAATCCAGATTAACACTGAAGCTTTCTTT. Translation: CASSPIQINTEAFF. Filled out from reference TRBV18 and TRBJ1-1, the complete variable domain reads NAGVMQNPRHLVRRRGQEARLRCSPMKGHSHVYWYRQLPEEGLKFMVYLQKENIIDESGMPKERFSAEFPKEGPSILRIQQVVRGDSAAYFCASSPIQINTEAFFGQGTRLTVV.

In this sample, this clone turned up once. The chain joins TRBV11-3 to TRBJ2-5, with D tentatively TRBD1 (6 bases). Germline V gene sequence: CDR1 SGHNT, CDR2 YENEEA. CDR3 length: 16 residues. Trimming shortened V by 1 base and J by 1 base, and 13 bases separated the two germline ends. CDR3 amino acids: CASSLGLGATQETQYF. The CDR3 region has the DNA TGTGCCAGCAGCTTAGGATTGGGGGCGACCCAAGAGACCCAGTACTTC. Full variable domain (remainder filled in from reference TRBV11-3 and TRBJ2-5): EAGVVQSPRYKIIEKKQPVAFWCNPISGHNTLYWYLQNLGQGPELLIRYENEEAVDDSQLPKDRFSAERLKGVDSTLKIQPAELGDSAVYLCASSLGLGATQETQYFGPGTRLLVL.

This clone showed up just once. The chain joins TRBV7-2 to TRBJ1-5; D is possibly TRBD1 (5 bases). Trimming stripped 1 base from V and 4 bases from J, with 17 bases between. CDR3 size: 17 residues. Per the germline V gene, CDR1 is SGHTA and CDR2 is FQGNSA. CDR3 DNA: TGTGCCAGCAGCTTAGAATGGTCAGGGCGGGGAAATCAGCCCCAGCATTTT. Its protein product is CASSLEWSGRGNQPQHF.

This chain joins TRBV14 and TRBJ2-5; D possibly corresponds to TRBD2 (6 bases). CDR1 and CDR2 (germline): SGHDN, FVKESK. The CDR3 covers 14 residues. Trimming shortened V by 1 base and J by 5 bases, and 11 bases separated the two germline ends. This chain's CDR3 is CASSQGAGGETQYF. In DNA, the CDR3 is TGTGCCAGCAGCCAAGGGGCCGGGGGTGAGACCCAGTACTTC.

CDR3: CASSVAAGTIANGYTF. CDR3 nucleotides: TGTGCCAGCAGCGTAGCGGCGGGGACCATAGCGAATGGCTACACCTTC. The chain couples TRBV9 to TRBJ1-2; perhaps TRBD1 as D (5 bases). Germline lookup yields CDR1 SGDLS and CDR2 YYNGEE. The CDR3 totals 16 residues. The germline V and J ends were trimmed by 0 bases and 6 bases, with 18 bases remaining between them.

The V and J genes are TRBV6-5 and TRBJ2-7; D gene ambiguous. Germline lookup yields CDR1 MNHEY and CDR2 SVGAGI. CDR3 length equals 11 residues. The V end lost 7 bases, the J end lost 4 bases, and 8 bases lay between the germline ends. The CDR3 nucleotides read TGTGCCAGCAATGACGCTTACGAGCAGTACTTC. It translates to CASNDAYEQYF.